The rows below give T cell receptor beta chains drawn from one sample of a study of blood T cell repertoires in COVID-19. Sequencing used immunoSEQ multiplex PCR; TCRdb keeps in-frame clones, though not all of them. The repertoire holds over 400,000 clones, with approximately 83% as singletons. The sequencing input was peripheral blood. These receptors came from a human donor in a cohort sampled during active COVID-19. The CDR3 runs from the conserved cysteine through the conserved F or W. A D gene is named only where the DNA matches it firmly. Clone size appears in some rows only: once, few, many, or a class for an expanded clone.

v_gene	len	j_gene	abundance	d_gene	CDR3aa	CDR3nt
TRBV5-6	17	TRBJ1-5	.	.	CASSLASGDRGNQPQHF	TGTGCCAGCAGCTTGGCTTCAGGGGATCGAGGCAATCAGCCCCAGCATTTT
TRBV10-1	16	TRBJ2-2	.	.	CASSERRGINTGELFF	TGCGCCAGCAGTGAGAGGAGAGGGATTAACACCGGGGAGCTGTTTTTT
TRBV11-2	16	TRBJ2-5	.	TRBD2	CASSPNMTSGQETQYF	TGTGCCAGCAGCCCAAATATGACTAGCGGGCAAGAGACCCAGTACTTC
TRBV5-4	16	TRBJ2-3	.	TRBD1	CASSLGRDRNTDTQYF	TGTGCCAGCAGCTTGGGACGGGACAGAAACACAGATACGCAGTATTTT
TRBV28	16	TRBJ2-3	.	TRBD2	CASSLERESLTDTQYF	TGTGCCAGCAGTTTAGAGCGGGAGAGCCTCACAGATACGCAGTATTTT
TRBV27	16	TRBJ1-1	.	.	CASSPWGTLPNTEAFF	TGTGCCAGCAGTCCCTGGGGGACACTTCCGAACACTGAAGCTTTCTTT
TRBV19	16	TRBJ2-1	once	TRBD2	CASSFIAGGYYNEQFF	TGTGCCAGTAGTTTTATAGCGGGAGGGTACTACAATGAGCAGTTCTTC
TRBV7-2	15	TRBJ2-5	.	TRBD2	CASSKVGGSGETQYF	TGTGCCAGCAGCAAAGTGGGGGGGTCGGGGGAGACCCAGTACTTC
TRBV15	18	TRBJ1-3	once	.	CATSAPSGEAWAGNTIYF	TGTGCCACCAGCGCCCCGTCCGGGGAAGCGTGGGCTGGAAACACCATATATTTT
TRBV5-4	18	TRBJ2-2	few	.	CATTSGKVGRANTGELFF	TGTGCCACCACTTCAGGGAAAGTAGGACGTGCGAACACCGGGGAGCTGTTTTTT
TRBV30	17	TRBJ2-7	.	TRBD2	CAWSKGLAGGLSYEQYF	TGTGCCTGGAGTAAGGGACTAGCGGGAGGGCTATCCTACGAGCAGTACTTC
TRBV29-1	13	TRBJ1-3	.	.	CSAGAASGNTIYF	TGCAGCGCTGGCGCGGCTAGTGGAAACACCATATATTTT
TRBV7-9	13	TRBJ1-4	.	.	CASSLVSVEKLFF	TGTGCCAGCAGCTTAGTTTCGGTTGAAAAACTGTTTTTT
TRBV19	14	TRBJ2-5	.	TRBD2	CASSLMGLLETQYF	TGTGCCAGTAGTCTAATGGGACTATTAGAGACCCAGTACTTC
TRBV27	15	TRBJ2-5	.	TRBD1	CASSPGQLWGETQYF	TGTGCCAGCAGTCCGGGACAGCTCTGGGGAGAGACCCAGTACTTC
TRBV10-3	13	TRBJ2-7	.	.	CAIRGFEGSEQYF	TGTGCCATCAGGGGGTTCGAGGGCAGCGAGCAGTACTTC
TRBV3-1/TRBV3-2	14	TRBJ1-2	.	.	CASSQAGLDYGYTF	TGTGCCAGCAGCCAAGCGGGGTTAGACTATGGCTACACCTTC
TRBV27	15	TRBJ1-2	.	TRBD1	CASSAAGDRVGGYTF	TGTGCCAGCAGTGCTGCTGGGGACAGGGTGGGCGGCTACACCTTC
TRBV18	14	TRBJ2-7	.	.	CASSTPGVRRVQYF	TGTGCCAGCTCAACTCCAGGGGTCCGCCGGGTGCAGTACTTC
TRBV5-1	15	TRBJ2-1	.	TRBD2	CASSPGRFPYNEQFF	TGCGCCAGCAGCCCCGGGAGGTTCCCCTACAATGAGCAGTTCTTC
TRBV7-3	18	TRBJ2-7	.	.	CASSLRPSGGTVSYEQYF	TGTGCCAGCAGCTTACGACCCTCGGGCGGGACGGTTTCCTACGAGCAGTACTTC
TRBV6-5	14	TRBJ2-3	.	.	CASSREISTDTQYF	TGTGCCAGCAGCCGGGAGATAAGCACAGATACGCAGTATTTT
TRBV5-1	17	TRBJ2-7	.	TRBD2	CASSPLLAGGPENEQYF	TGCGCCAGCAGCCCCCTACTAGCGGGAGGGCCGGAGAACGAGCAGTACTTC
TRBV30	12	TRBJ1-1	once	TRBD1	CAWSAGGGEAFF	TGTGCCTGGAGTGCAGGGGGTGGCGAAGCTTTCTTT
TRBV19	13	TRBJ1-1	.	.	CASSRGGDTEAFF	TGTGCCAGTAGCCGGGGGGGGGACACTGAAGCTTTCTTT
TRBV9	14	TRBJ2-7	.	TRBD1	CASSPGQVSYEQYF	TGTGCCAGCAGCCCGGGACAGGTCTCCTACGAGCAGTACTTC
TRBV6-5	15	TRBJ1-4	.	.	CASSSLRPTNEKLFF	TGTGCCAGCAGTTCACTGCGTCCAACTAATGAAAAACTGTTTTTT
TRBV10-3	14	TRBJ2-1	.	.	CAISDRGAYNEQFF	TGTGCCATCAGTGACAGGGGTGCCTACAATGAGCAGTTCTTC
TRBV7-3	15	TRBJ2-1	.	TRBD2	CASSLRLAGINEQFF	TGTGCCAGCAGCTTAAGACTAGCGGGAATCAATGAGCAGTTCTTC
TRBV28	13	TRBJ1-1	.	.	CASVALLYTEAFF	TGTGCCAGCGTCGCACTACTTTACACTGAAGCTTTCTTT
TRBV4-1	15	TRBJ2-3	once	TRBD2	CASRLLAVSTDTQYF	TGCGCCAGCAGGCTGCTAGCGGTTAGCACAGATACGCAGTATTTT
TRBV5-1	14	TRBJ2-7	.	TRBD1	CASSSGTGGLEQYF	TGCGCCAGCAGCTCCGGGACAGGGGGTCTCGAGCAGTACTTC
TRBV12-1	15	TRBJ2-1	.	.	CASSFGRPGYNEQFF	TGTGCCAGCAGCTTCGGGAGGCCAGGATACAATGAGCAGTTCTTC
TRBV28	13	TRBJ1-4	once	.	CASSFRTNEKLFF	TGTGCCAGCAGTTTCCGGACTAATGAAAAACTGTTTTTT
TRBV5-4	15	TRBJ1-3	.	.	CASSLGSLSGNTIYF	TGTGCCAGCAGCTTGGGTTCCCTCTCTGGAAACACCATATATTTT
TRBV7-7	16	TRBJ2-7	few	TRBD2	CASSPILAGGPNEQYF	TGTGCTAGCAGCCCAATCTTAGCGGGAGGGCCGAACGAGCAGTACTTC
TRBV6-5	14	TRBJ1-1	.	.	CASTHIRENTEAFF	TGTGCCAGCACACATATTCGGGAAAACACTGAAGCTTTCTTT
TRBV30	15	TRBJ1-2	few	TRBD1	CAWSARGGANYGYTF	TGTGCCTGGAGTGCAAGAGGGGGCGCGAACTATGGCTACACCTTC
TRBV4-1	16	TRBJ2-5	.	TRBD2	CASSKLAGGPGETQYF	TGCGCCAGCAGCAAACTAGCGGGAGGGCCGGGAGAGACCCAGTACTTC
TRBV13	14	TRBJ2-3	.	TRBD1	CASSGTGVVDTQYF	TGTGCCAGCAGCGGGACAGGGGTCGTAGATACGCAGTATTTT
TRBV7-9	15	TRBJ2-7	once	.	CASSLVGGRSYEQYF	TGTGCCAGCAGCTTAGTTGGGGGCAGGAGCTACGAGCAGTACTTC
TRBV3-1/TRBV3-2	14	TRBJ2-3	.	TRBD2	CASSQGLAGDTQYF	TGTGCCAGCAGCCAGGGGCTAGCGGGAGATACGCAGTATTTT
TRBV30	17	TRBJ2-3	.	TRBD2	CAWSVLQAGASTDTQYF	TGTGCCTGGAGTGTACTTCAAGCGGGAGCTAGCACAGATACGCAGTATTTT
TRBV2	15	TRBJ1-1	.	.	CASRMEGLGNTEAFF	TGTGCCAGCAGGATGGAGGGTCTGGGAAACACTGAAGCTTTCTTT
TRBV7-3	16	TRBJ2-1	.	TRBD2	CASSPRGLAGVGEQFF	TGTGCCAGCAGCCCAAGGGGACTAGCGGGAGTCGGTGAGCAGTTCTTC